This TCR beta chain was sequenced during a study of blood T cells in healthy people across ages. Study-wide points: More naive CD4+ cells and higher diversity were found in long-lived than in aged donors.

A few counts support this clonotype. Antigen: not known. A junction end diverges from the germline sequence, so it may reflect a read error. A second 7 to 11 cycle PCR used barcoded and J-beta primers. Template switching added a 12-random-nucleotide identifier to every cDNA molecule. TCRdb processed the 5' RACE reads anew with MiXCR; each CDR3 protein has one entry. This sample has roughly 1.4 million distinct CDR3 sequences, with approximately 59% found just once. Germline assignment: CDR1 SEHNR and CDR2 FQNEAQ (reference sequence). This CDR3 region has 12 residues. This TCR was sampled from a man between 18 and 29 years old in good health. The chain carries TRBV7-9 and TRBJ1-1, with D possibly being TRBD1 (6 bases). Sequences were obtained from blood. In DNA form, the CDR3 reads TGTGCCTGCAGCTTAGGAGGGGGAAGGGCTTTCTTT. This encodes CACSLGGGRAFF.